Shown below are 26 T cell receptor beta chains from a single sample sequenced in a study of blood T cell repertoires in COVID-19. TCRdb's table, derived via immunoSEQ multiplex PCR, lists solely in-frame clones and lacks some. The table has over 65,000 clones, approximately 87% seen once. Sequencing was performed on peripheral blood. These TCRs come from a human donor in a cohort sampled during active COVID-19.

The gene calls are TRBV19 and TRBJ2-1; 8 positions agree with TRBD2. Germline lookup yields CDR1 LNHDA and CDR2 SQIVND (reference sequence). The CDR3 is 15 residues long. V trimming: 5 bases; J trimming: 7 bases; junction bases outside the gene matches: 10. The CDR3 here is CASSQTGGPKNEQFF. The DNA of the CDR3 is TGTGCCAGTAGTCAGACGGGAGGGCCGAAAAATGAGCAGTTCTTC.

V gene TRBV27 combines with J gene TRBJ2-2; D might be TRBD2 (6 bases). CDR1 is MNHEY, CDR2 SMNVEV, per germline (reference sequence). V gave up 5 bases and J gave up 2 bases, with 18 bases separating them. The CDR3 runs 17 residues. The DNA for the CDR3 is TGTGCCAGCAGTCAAAAAAGGGCTAGCGAAAACACCGGGGAGCTGTTTTTT. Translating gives CASSQKRASENTGELFF.

The CDR3 loop reads CATRPRGQETQYF. In DNA, the CDR3 is TGTGCCACCCGTCCCAGGGGGCAGGAGACCCAGTACTTC. This rearrangement joins TRBV12-3 or TRBV12-4 to TRBJ2-5; 8 nucleotides match TRBD1. The V segment lost 10 bases and the J segment 5 bases; nucleotides outside the gene matches: 9. This CDR3 contains 13 residues.

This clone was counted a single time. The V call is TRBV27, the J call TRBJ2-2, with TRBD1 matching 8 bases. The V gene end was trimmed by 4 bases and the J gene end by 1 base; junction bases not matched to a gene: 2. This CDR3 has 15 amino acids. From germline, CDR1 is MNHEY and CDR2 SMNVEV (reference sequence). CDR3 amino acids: CASSYDRGNTGELFF. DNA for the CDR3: TGTGCCAGCAGTTACGACAGGGGGAACACCGGGGAGCTGTTTTTT.

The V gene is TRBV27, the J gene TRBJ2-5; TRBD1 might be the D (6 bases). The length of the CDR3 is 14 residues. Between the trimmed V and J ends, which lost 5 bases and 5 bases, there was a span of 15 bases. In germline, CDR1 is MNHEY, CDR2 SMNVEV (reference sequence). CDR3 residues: CASSPRQVMETQYF. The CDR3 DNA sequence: TGTGCCAGCAGTCCCCGACAGGTTATGGAGACCCAGTACTTC.

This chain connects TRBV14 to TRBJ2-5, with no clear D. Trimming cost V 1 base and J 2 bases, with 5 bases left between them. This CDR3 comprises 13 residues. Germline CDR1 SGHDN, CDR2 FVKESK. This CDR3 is CASSQVLQETQYF. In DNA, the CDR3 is TGTGCCAGCAGCCAAGTTTTACAAGAGACCCAGTACTTC. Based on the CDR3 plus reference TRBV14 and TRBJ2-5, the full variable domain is EAGVTQFPSHSVIEKGQTVTLRCDPISGHDNLYWYRRVMGKEIKFLLHFVKESKQDESGMPNNRFLAERTGGTYSTLKVQPAELEDSGVYFCASSQVLQETQYFGPGTRLLVL.

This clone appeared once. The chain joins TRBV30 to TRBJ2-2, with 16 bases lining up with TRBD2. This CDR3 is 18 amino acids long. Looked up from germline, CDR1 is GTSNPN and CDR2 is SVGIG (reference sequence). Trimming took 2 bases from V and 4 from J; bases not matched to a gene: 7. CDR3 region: CAWSIGTSGRAGTGELFF. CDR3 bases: TGTGCCTGGAGTATAGGGACTAGCGGGAGGGCCGGCACCGGGGAGCTGTTTTTT.

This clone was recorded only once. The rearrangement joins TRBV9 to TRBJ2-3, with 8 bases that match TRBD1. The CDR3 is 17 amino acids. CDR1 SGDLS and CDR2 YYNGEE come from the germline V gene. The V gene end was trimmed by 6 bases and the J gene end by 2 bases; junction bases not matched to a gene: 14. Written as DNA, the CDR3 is TGTGCCAGCACCCCCCAGGGGGCCCGGGGCTTCACAGATACGCAGTATTTT. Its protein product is CASTPQGARGFTDTQYF.

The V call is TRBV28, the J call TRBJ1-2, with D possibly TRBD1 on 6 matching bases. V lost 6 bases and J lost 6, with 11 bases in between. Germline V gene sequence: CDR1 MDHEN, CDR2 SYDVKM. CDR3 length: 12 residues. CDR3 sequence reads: CASSLQGNGYTF. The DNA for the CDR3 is TGTGCCAGCAGCCTACAGGGAAATGGCTACACCTTC.

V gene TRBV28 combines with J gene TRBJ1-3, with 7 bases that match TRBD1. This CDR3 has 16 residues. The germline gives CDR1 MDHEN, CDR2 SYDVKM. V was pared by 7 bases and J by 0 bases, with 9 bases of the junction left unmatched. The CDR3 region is CASIQGVIRSGNTIYF. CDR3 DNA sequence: TGTGCCAGCATCCAGGGGGTTATACGCTCTGGAAACACCATATATTTT.

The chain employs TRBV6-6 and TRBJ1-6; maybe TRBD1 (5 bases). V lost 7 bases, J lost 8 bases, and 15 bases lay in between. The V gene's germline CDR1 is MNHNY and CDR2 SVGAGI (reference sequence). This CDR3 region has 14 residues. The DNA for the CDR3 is TGTGCCAGCACCCAGACAGCAGGATATTCACCCCTCCACTTT. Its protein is CASTQTAGYSPLHF.

The CDR3 DNA is TGTGCCAGCAGCCCCTCCCAGGTGACCCCCTACGAGCAGTACTTC. It encodes CASSPSQVTPYEQYF. This chain uses TRBV11-2 with TRBJ2-7; D ambiguous. There are 15 residues in the CDR3. The germline V gene encodes CDR1 SGHAT and CDR2 FQNNGV. V lost 5 bases, J lost 2 bases, and 16 bases lay in between.

CDR3 bases: TGTGCCAGTAGTACCCTAACAGATACGCAGTATTTT. Protein sequence: CASSTLTDTQYF. The V call is TRBV19, the J call TRBJ2-3; unclear D gene. Between the trimmed V and J ends, which lost 4 bases and 3 bases, there was a span of 5 bases. Germline assignment: CDR1 LNHDA and CDR2 SQIVND (reference sequence). The CDR3 is 12 residues long.

The CDR3 reads CASNHGANTGELFF. The DNA for the CDR3 is TGCGCCAGCAATCACGGAGCGAACACCGGGGAGCTGTTTTTT. The chain carries TRBV5-1 and TRBJ2-2; D is uncertain. Trimming shortened V by 6 bases and J by 0 bases, and 9 bases separated the two germline ends. This CDR3 spans 14 amino acids. From germline, CDR1 is SGHRS and CDR2 YFSETQ.

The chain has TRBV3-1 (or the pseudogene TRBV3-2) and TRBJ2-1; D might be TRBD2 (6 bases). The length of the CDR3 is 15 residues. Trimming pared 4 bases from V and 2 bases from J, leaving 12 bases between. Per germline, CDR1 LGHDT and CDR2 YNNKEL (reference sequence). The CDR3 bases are TGTGCCAGCAGCCTCAAGCGGGCCCCCTACAATGAGCAGTTCTTC. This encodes CASSLKRAPYNEQFF.

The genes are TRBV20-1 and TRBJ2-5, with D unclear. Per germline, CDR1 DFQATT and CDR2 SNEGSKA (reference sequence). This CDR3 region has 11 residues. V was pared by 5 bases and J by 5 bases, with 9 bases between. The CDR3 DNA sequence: TGCAGTGCTCAGAAGAAGGAGACCCAGTACTTC. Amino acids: CSAQKKETQYF.

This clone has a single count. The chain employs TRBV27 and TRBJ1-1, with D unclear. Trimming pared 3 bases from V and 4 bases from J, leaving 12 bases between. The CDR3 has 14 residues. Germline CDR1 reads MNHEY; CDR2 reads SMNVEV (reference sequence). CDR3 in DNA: TGTGCCAGCAGTTTGTCAGGTTTCGGCACTGAAGCTTTCTTT. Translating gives CASSLSGFGTEAFF.

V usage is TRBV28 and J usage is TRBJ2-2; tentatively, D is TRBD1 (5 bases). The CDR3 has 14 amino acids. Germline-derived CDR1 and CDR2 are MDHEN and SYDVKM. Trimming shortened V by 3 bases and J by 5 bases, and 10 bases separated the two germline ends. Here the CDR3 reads CASSFDRRTGELFF. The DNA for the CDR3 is TGTGCCAGCAGTTTTGACAGAAGGACCGGGGAGCTGTTTTTT.

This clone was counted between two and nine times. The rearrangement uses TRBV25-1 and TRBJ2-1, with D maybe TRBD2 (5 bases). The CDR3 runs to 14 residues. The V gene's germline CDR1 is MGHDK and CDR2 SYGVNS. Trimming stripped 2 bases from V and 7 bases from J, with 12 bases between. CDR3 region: CASSERGRVNEQFF. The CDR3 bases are TGTGCCAGCAGTGAACGGGGTCGGGTTAATGAGCAGTTCTTC.

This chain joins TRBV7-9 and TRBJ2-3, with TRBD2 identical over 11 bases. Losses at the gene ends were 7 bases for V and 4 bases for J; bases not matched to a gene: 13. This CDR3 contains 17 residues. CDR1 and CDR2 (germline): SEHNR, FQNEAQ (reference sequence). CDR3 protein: CASNQPIAGGGPDTQYF. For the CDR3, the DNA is TGTGCCAGCAACCAACCCATAGCGGGAGGGGGCCCAGATACGCAGTATTTT.

The CDR3: CAWSNPGGETQYF. As DNA, the CDR3 is TGTGCCTGGAGTAACCCCGGGGGAGAGACCCAGTACTTC. The J gene is TRBJ2-5, the V gene TRBV30; D perhaps matches TRBD2 (6 bases). CDR1 and CDR2 (germline): GTSNPN, SVGIG (reference sequence). Trimming pared 2 bases from V and 4 bases from J, leaving 11 bases between. This CDR3 is built from 13 residues.

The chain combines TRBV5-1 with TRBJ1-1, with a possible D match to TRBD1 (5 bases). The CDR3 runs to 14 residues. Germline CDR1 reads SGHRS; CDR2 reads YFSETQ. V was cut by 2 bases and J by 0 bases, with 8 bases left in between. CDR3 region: CASSLDSLNTEAFF. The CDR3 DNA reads TGCGCCAGCAGCTTAGACAGCCTGAACACTGAAGCTTTCTTT. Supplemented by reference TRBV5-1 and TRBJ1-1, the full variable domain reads KAGVTQTPRYLIKTRGQQVTLSCSPISGHRSVSWYQQTPGQGLQFLFEYFSETQRNKGNFPGRFSGRQFSNSRSEMNVSTLELGDSALYLCASSLDSLNTEAFFGQGTRLTVV.

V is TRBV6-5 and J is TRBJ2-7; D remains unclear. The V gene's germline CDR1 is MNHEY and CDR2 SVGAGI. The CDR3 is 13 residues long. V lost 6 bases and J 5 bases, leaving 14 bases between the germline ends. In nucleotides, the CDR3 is TGTGCCAGCAGGGGCTCCTTGGCCCACGAGCAGTACTTC. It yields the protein CASRGSLAHEQYF.

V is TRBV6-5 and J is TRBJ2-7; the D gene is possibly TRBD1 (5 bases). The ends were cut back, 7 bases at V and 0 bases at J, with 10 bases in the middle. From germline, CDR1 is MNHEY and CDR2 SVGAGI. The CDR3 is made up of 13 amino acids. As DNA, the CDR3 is TGTGCCAGCACAGCAGGGCCCTCCTACGAGCAGTACTTC. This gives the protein CASTAGPSYEQYF.

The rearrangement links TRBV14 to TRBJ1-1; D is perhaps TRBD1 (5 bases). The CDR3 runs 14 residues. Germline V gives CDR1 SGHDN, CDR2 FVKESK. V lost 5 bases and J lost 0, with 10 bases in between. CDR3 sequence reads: CASSIQGVNTEAFF. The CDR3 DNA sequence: TGTGCCAGCAGCATCCAAGGGGTGAACACTGAAGCTTTCTTT.

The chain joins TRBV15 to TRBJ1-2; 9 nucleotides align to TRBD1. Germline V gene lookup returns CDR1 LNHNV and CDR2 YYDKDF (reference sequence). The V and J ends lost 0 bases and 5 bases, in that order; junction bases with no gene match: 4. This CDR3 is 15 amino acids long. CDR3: CATSRDLDRGYGYTF. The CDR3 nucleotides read TGTGCCACCAGCAGAGATCTTGACAGGGGGTATGGCTACACCTTC. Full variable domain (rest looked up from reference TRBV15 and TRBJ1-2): DAMVIQNPRYQVTQFGKPVTLSCSQTLNHNVMYWYQQKSSQAPKLLFHYYDKDFNNEADTPDNFQSRRPNTSFCFLDIRSPGLGDTAMYLCATSRDLDRGYGYTFGSGTRLTVV.